This T cell receptor beta chain comes out of a study of cytomegalovirus exposure and HLA in healthy donors. General study points: The listing of 150 or so TCR beta chains classed them as cytomegalovirus-associated. Reports described diagnosis of cytomegalovirus status by the classifier as highly specific and sensitive.

In its sample, this clone was seen once. Its antigen is unidentified. J gave up 3 bases and V 4 bases, and 2 bases lay outside the gene matches. This CDR3 region has 13 residues. CDR1 and CDR2 (germline): SGHNT, YYREEE (reference sequence). Some clones are missing from TCRdb's copy, which holds only in-frame ones; the method was immunoSEQ multiplex PCR. The top ten hold 1% of the sample, which has 71,000 or so clones, approximately 94% seen once. Sequenced material: PBMCs. This clonotype originated in a woman under 30 in good health and CMV-seronegative. The chain is built from TRBV5-4 and TRBJ2-7; 9 bases map to TRBD1. The CDR3 loop reads CASSGGQGYEQYF. CDR3 DNA: TGTGCCAGCAGCGGGGGACAGGGCTACGAGCAGTACTTC. Based on the CDR3 plus reference TRBV5-4 and TRBJ2-7, the full variable domain is ETGVTQSPTHLIKTRGQQVTLRCSSQSGHNTVSWYQQALGQGPQFIFQYYREEENGRGNFPPRFSGLQFPNYSSELNVNALELDDSALYLCASSGGQGYEQYFGPGTRLTVT.